This T cell receptor (beta chain) emerged from a study of T cell responses to AZD1222 COVID-19 vaccine. The CDR3 extends over 15 amino acids. V was clipped by 1 base and J by 3 bases, with 13 bases between them. Germline CDR1 and CDR2: KGHSH and LQKENI. To note about this clone: Antigen unknown.

Some clones are missing from TCRdb's copy, which holds only in-frame ones; the method was immunoSEQ multiplex PCR. The table records tens of thousands of clones, 92% of them present only once. General study results and limits: As reported, nearly half of all spike-specific TCRs target variant regions that are unmutated. CD4 TCRs covered the whole spike, strongest at regions 160-218 and 743-854.

The sequence was collected from an adult in good health. The material sequenced was peripheral blood, taken on day 0 of AZD1222 vaccination. J is TRBJ2-7 and V is TRBV18, with TRBD2 as a possible D gene (6 bases). The CDR3 region has the DNA TGTGCCAGCTCACCACGGCGGGACCGGAACTACGAGCAGTACTTC. As protein: CASSPRRDRNYEQYF.